This T cell receptor (beta chain) was found in a study of blood T cell repertoires in COVID-19. Background on the study: Specimens from acute and convalescent COVID-19 originated in the United States, Italy and Spain. From T cells, B-cell-depleted T cells, or PBMCs came the material, which was cDNA or gDNA.

Patients from Seattle were sampled longitudinally, starting during active infection. Generated by immunoSEQ multiplex PCR, the TCRdb table keeps only in-frame clones and is missing some. The sample carries a few hundred thousand clones, about 80% recorded once. The CDR3 length is 14 residues. Germline loops: CDR1 SGHTA, CDR2 FQGNSA. After removal of 6 bases from V and 3 bases from J, the junction contained 5 bases not matched to a gene. The sequence was obtained from a person in their 70s with COVID-19, enrolled during active disease. The rearrangement uses TRBV7-2 and TRBJ1-2; 9 nucleotides match TRBD1. Sequencing used peripheral blood. The CDR3, as DNA: TGTGCCAGCAGAAGTACAGGGGGCTACTATGGCTACACCTTC. It codes for CASRSTGGYYGYTF.